What follows is one T cell receptor beta chain and its context. Its specificity is unknown. V lost 4 bases to trimming and J lost 10 bases, with 20 bases between them. The CDR3 totals 15 residues. Germline CDR1 is SNHLY and CDR2 is FYNNEI. Samples came from axillary lymph nodes draining the breast cancer. TCRdb re-called the multiplex PCR reads through MiXCR, storing one row per CDR3 protein. The profile shows around 250,000 distinct CDR3 sequences, approximately 36% of them singletons. The source of the sample is a study of breast tumors, draining lymph nodes, adjacent tissues. Study results and caveats: Findings are consistent with lymph node origin and intratumoral expansion of most tumor T cells. Luminal-like breast cancer showed significantly greater tumor-nontumor repertoire similarity than basal-like breast cancer did. Tumor repertoires ranked between lymph nodes and nontumor tissue in diversity, with V and J gene preferences.

The gene calls are TRBV2 and TRBJ2-1, with D tentatively TRBD1 or TRBD2 (5 bases each). This clonotype was obtained from a female donor with breast cancer. Some clones in this sample may be carry-over from other donors' samples. Sequenced material: axillary lymph node tissue. CDR3 sequence (DNA): TGTGCCAGCAGTGGTGGCGAGCGGCCCAGGGAGGAGCAGTTCTTC. This gives the protein CASSGGERPREEQFF.